The 15 T cell receptor beta chains presented below share a single source sample, sequenced in a study of cytomegalovirus exposure and HLA in healthy donors. PCR used 60 Vbeta primers and 13 Jbeta primers. TCRdb's table, derived via immunoSEQ multiplex PCR, lists solely in-frame clones and lacks some. The sample records roughly 140,000 clones, less than 9.5% being singletons. The specimen sequenced was PBMCs. These receptors all come from a male donor in good health and CMV-seronegative.

The chain uses TRBV18 and TRBJ1-1; D not certain. V was pared by 0 bases and J by 4 bases, with 15 bases between. The CDR3 contains 16 residues. Germline lookup yields CDR1 KGHSH and CDR2 LQKENI. In DNA, the CDR3 is TGTGCCAGCTCACCACCGTCGGGAGGGTTCAGCACTGAAGCTTTCTTT. It codes for CASSPPSGGFSTEAFF.

The chain uses TRBV27 and TRBJ2-4; 12 nucleotides line up with TRBD1. The CDR3 has 15 amino acids. CDR1 and CDR2 from the germline V gene are MNHEY and SMNVEV (reference sequence). Unmatched junction bases numbered 2, after V lost 4 bases and J lost 4 bases. As DNA, the CDR3 is TGTGCCAGCAGTTCGGGACAGGGGGCTAAAAACATTCAGTACTTC. As protein: CASSSGQGAKNIQYF.

This clone was observed a handful of times. At one of its ends the junction is not consistent with the germline gene, which may arise from a read error. The chain couples TRBV19 to TRBJ2-7, with 8 bases fitting TRBD2. The CDR3 covers 11 residues. CDR1 and CDR2 from the germline V gene are LNHDA and SQIVND (reference sequence). The CDR3 region is CPSGGKYEQYF. The CDR3 nucleotides read TGCCCCAGCGGGGGTAAGTACGAGCAGTACTTC. The whole variable domain, filled in from reference TRBV19 and TRBJ2-7, reads DGGITQSPKYLFRKEGQNVTLSCEQNLNHDAMYWYRQDPGQGLRLIYYSQIVNDFQKGDIAEGYSVSREKKESFPLTVTSAQKNPTAFYLCPSGGKYEQYFGPGTRLTVT.

This chain links TRBV9 with TRBJ1-3; TRBD1 is a possible D gene (5 bases). This CDR3 is built from 14 residues. The V gene lost 3 bases and the J gene lost 2 bases, with 9 bases spanning the gap. From germline, CDR1 is SGDLS and CDR2 YYNGEE. The CDR3 sequence: CASSATDPGNTIYF. The CDR3 nucleotides are TGTGCCAGCAGCGCGACAGATCCTGGAAACACCATATATTTT. Variable domain in full (rest from reference TRBV9 and TRBJ1-3): DSGVTQTPKHLITATGQRVTLRCSPRSGDLSVYWYQQSLDQGLQFLIQYYNGEERAKGNILERFSAQQFPDLHSELNLSSLELGDSALYFCASSATDPGNTIYFGEGSWLTVV.

This chain uses TRBV7-9 with TRBJ2-1, with 10 bases fitting TRBD1. The V gene end was trimmed by 3 bases and the J gene end by 12 bases; junction bases not matched to a gene: 14. The CDR3 loop spans 16 amino acids. CDR1 and CDR2 from the germline V gene are SEHNR and FQNEAQ (reference sequence). The CDR3 loop is CASSLGGQGPRLGQFF. The CDR3 DNA sequence: TGTGCCAGCAGCTTGGGGGGACAGGGGCCAAGGTTGGGGCAGTTCTTC. Drawing the rest from reference TRBV7-9 and TRBJ2-1, the complete variable domain is DTGVSQNPRHKITKRGQNVTFRCDPISEHNRLYWYRQTLGQGPEFLTYFQNEAQLEKSRLLSDRFSAERPKGSFSTLEIQRTEQGDSAMYLCASSLGGQGPRLGQFFGPGTRLTVL.

Worth noting for this clone: Other DNA sequences in this specimen translate into the identical CDR3. This chain joins TRBV6-5 and TRBJ1-1, with D possibly TRBD1 on 5 matching bases. Between the trimmed V and J ends, which lost 2 bases and 0 bases, there was a span of 7 bases. Germline V gene data show CDR1 as MNHEY and CDR2 as SVGAGI. This CDR3 spans 14 amino acids. CDR3: CASSYGGLNTEAFF. The CDR3 nucleotides are TGTGCCAGCAGTTACGGGGGGTTGAACACTGAAGCTTTCTTT.

The rearrangement joins TRBV2 to TRBJ1-4; no definite D call. V lost 5 bases, J lost 8 bases, and 12 bases lay in between. CDR3 size: 13 residues. CDR1 and CDR2 from the germline V gene are SNHLY and FYNNEI. The CDR3 nucleotides are TGTGCCAGCAGTACCTCTCGGGGAGAAAAACTGTTTTTT. It encodes CASSTSRGEKLFF.

The rearrangement uses TRBV7-9 and TRBJ2-3; TRBD2 matches at 7 bases. Trimming took 0 bases from V and 1 from J; bases not matched to a gene: 7. Per the germline V gene, CDR1 is SEHNR and CDR2 is FQNEAQ (reference sequence). This CDR3 is 17 amino acids long. The CDR3 protein is CASSLASERGGTDTQYF. As DNA, the CDR3 is TGTGCCAGCAGCTTAGCGAGCGAGCGGGGAGGCACAGATACGCAGTATTTT.

This clone was detected a few times. The V and J genes are TRBV6-1 and TRBJ1-2; D is possibly TRBD1 (5 bases). CDR1 is MNHNS, CDR2 SASEGT, per germline. The ends were cut back, 3 bases at V and 5 bases at J, with 10 bases in the middle. The CDR3 sequence is 13 residues long. The CDR3 DNA reads TGTGCCAGCAGTGACGGACACCCTTATGGCTACACCTTC. Its translation: CASSDGHPYGYTF.

The rearrangement uses TRBV7-2 and TRBJ2-7; D ambiguous. The length of the CDR3 is 14 residues. Germline loops: CDR1 SGHTA, CDR2 FQGNSA. Trimming shortened V by 1 base and J by 7 bases, and 14 bases separated the two germline ends. CDR3 loop: CASSLGHTRREQYF. CDR3 DNA sequence: TGTGCCAGCAGCTTAGGACACACCCGGCGAGAGCAGTACTTC.

The J gene is TRBJ1-1, the V gene TRBV2; no reliable D call. The CDR3 length is 17 residues. V lost 7 bases and J lost 4, with 25 bases in between. CDR1 is SNHLY, CDR2 FYNNEI, per germline. The CDR3 DNA reads TGTGCCAGCAACGGAGACCCTACGGTGGAGGTAAGCACTGAAGCTTTCTTT. This codes for CASNGDPTVEVSTEAFF.

This chain connects TRBV6-5 to TRBJ1-6, with TRBD1 matching 9 bases. V lost 2 bases to trimming and J lost 10 bases; unmatched junction nucleotides: 9. CDR1 and CDR2 (germline): MNHEY, SVGAGI. The CDR3 length is 16 residues. The CDR3, as DNA: TGTGCCAGCAGTTACCGCGACAGGGGGTATCGGTCACCCCTCCACTTT. It specifies CASSYRDRGYRSPLHF.

V and J are TRBV19 and TRBJ2-2; the D is unclear. CDR1 LNHDA and CDR2 SQIVND come from the germline V gene (reference sequence). The CDR3 runs 13 residues. The V gene lost 3 bases and the J gene lost 4 bases, with 6 bases spanning the gap. DNA for the CDR3: TGTGCCAGTAGTATGTCCCTCACCGGGGAGCTGTTTTTT. Translated, it gives CASSMSLTGELFF.

The V call is TRBV28, the J call TRBJ1-1, with D hard to call. Germline values: CDR1 MDHEN, CDR2 SYDVKM. CDR3 length: 16 amino acids. Trimming left V 6 bases short and J 1 base short, with 18 bases between. The CDR3 loop reads CASSPLGERQNTEAFF. The CDR3 DNA is TGTGCCAGCAGCCCCCTTGGGGAGCGGCAGAACACTGAAGCTTTCTTT.

Only a few counts were recorded for this clone. The genes are TRBV4-3 and TRBJ2-3, with a tentative D call TRBD2 (5 bases). CDR3 length: 14 residues. The V gene lost 4 bases and the J gene lost 2 bases, with 10 bases spanning the gap. CDR1 and CDR2 from the germline V gene are LGHNA and YSLEER. The DNA of the CDR3 is TGCGCCAGCAGCCTTGAGGGAATCACAGATACGCAGTATTTT. Protein sequence: CASSLEGITDTQYF.